This T cell receptor beta chain is from a study of OX40 agonist ivuxolimab in advanced cancers. With regard to this clone: Antigen specificity is unknown.

General study results and limits: A proportion of nonresponders additionally exhibited low normalized T-cell clonal expansion. With doses of 0.1-3.0 mg/kg, partial responders showed among the lowest clonal expansion. Clonal expansion from baseline to week 6 occurred in both CD4+ and CD8+ T cells.

Measured with immunoSEQ multiplex PCR; TCRdb has only the in-frame clones, and not every one. This table holds over 40,000 clones, over 75% found once. Germline CDR1 is LNHDA and CDR2 is SQIVND (reference sequence). This CDR3 has 15 amino acids. Trimming at V came to 5 bases and at J to 8 bases, leaving 12 bases not matched to a gene. Enrollment shut out patients with autoimmune disease history or systemic immunosuppression. The rearrangement joins TRBV19 to TRBJ2-1; 7 nucleotides match TRBD2. This TCR was sampled from an adult with an advanced solid tumor such as melanoma, head and neck, liver or kidney cancer. This material consisted of CD4+ or CD8+ T cells sorted from blood, taken in a trial of the OX40 agonist ivuxolimab. CDR3 nucleotides: TGTGCCAGTAGTCCTGGGTTTAATCGGGGGGATGAGCAGTTCTTC. Its protein is CASSPGFNRGDEQFF.